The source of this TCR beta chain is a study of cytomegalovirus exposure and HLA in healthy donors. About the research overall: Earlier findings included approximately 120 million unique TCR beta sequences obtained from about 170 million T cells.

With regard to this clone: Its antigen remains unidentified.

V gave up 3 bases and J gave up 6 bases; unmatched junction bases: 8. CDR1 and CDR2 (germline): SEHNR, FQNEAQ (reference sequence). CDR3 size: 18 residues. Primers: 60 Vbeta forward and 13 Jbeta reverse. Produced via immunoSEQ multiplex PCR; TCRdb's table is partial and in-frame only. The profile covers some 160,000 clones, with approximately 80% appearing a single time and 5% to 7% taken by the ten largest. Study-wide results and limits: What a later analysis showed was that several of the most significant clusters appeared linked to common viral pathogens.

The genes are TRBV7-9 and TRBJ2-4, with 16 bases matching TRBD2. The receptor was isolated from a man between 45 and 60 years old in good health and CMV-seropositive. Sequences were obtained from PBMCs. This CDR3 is CASSLPGTSGGAGNIQYF. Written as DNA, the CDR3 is TGTGCCAGCAGCTTGCCCGGGACTAGCGGGGGGGCTGGAAACATTCAGTACTTC.